This TCR beta chain was obtained from a study of type 1 regulatory T cells. Study summary: This in vitro CD4 product, T-allo10, is enriched for Tr1 cells and alloantigen-specific.

TCRdb re-called the reads with MiXCR, one entry per CDR3 protein. This table holds about 69,000 distinct CDR3 sequences, around 21% found once. This clonotype was observed at least ten times. Its antigen is as yet unknown. The CDR3 consists of 12 residues. V was cut by 6 bases and J by 7 bases, with 12 bases left in between. The study, taken as a whole, reports: Compared with non-type 1 regulatory T cells, type 1 regulatory T cells showed a more restricted TCR repertoire.

This sequence originates from a human donor in good health. Sequencing was performed on cultured type 1 regulatory T (Tr1) cells, either the whole culture or a sorted fraction (not recorded which). The rearrangement uses TRBV12-3 or TRBV12-4 and TRBJ1-2, with unresolved D. Here the CDR3 reads CASSTSVAGYTF. For the CDR3, the DNA is TGTGCCAGCAGCACGTCTGTCGCTGGCTACACCTTC.